A selection of T cell receptor beta chains follows, all from one sample in a study of shared clonotypes between healthy human individuals. Here immunoSEQ multiplex PCR was the method, and the copy in TCRdb shows in-frame clones only, minus some. This table holds about 690,000 clones, about nine tenths found once. Material: memory CD8+ T cells from PBMCs. The source of these receptors is a man between 18 and 29 years old in good health. Some clones in this sample may be carry-over from other donors' samples. CDR3s leave out the opening cysteine and the closing phenylalanine or tryptophan. The order of the fields is V gene, CDR3 protein.

V gene: TRBV10-3
CDR3 protein: AISERVAGEYEQY

V gene: TRBV5-6
CDR3 protein: ASSLLPVIYEQY

V gene: TRBV7-9
CDR3 protein: ASGDSYSNQPQH

V gene: TRBV27
CDR3 protein: ASSYDSPLAGYEQY

V gene: TRBV6-1
CDR3 protein: ASSESLGRVVEQY

V gene: TRBV6-6
CDR3 protein: ASSSGQKETQY

V gene: TRBV27
CDR3 protein: ASSLRRAEDNEQF

V gene: TRBV19
CDR3 protein: ASSHPKGPLF

V gene: TRBV19
CDR3 protein: ASSTQRRVNTEAF

V gene: TRBV15
CDR3 protein: ATSTRQGTWEQY

V gene: TRBV5-6
CDR3 protein: ASSLLLAGAYEQY

V gene: TRBV28
CDR3 protein: ASSLWSGNTYEQY

V gene: TRBV5-4
CDR3 protein: ASSLSMNTEAF

V gene: TRBV5-6
CDR3 protein: ASSLELPQETQY

V gene: TRBV7-9
CDR3 protein: ASSLAYPEQY

V gene: TRBV5-3
CDR3 protein: ARTRGALNYNEQF

V gene: TRBV11-2
CDR3 protein: ASSSRNEGSYEQY

V gene: TRBV4-1
CDR3 protein: ATGLANTGELF

V gene: TRBV15
CDR3 protein: ATSRGFPTSTDTQY

V gene: TRBV28
CDR3 protein: ASTWTSGSEEQY

V gene: TRBV20-1
CDR3 protein: SASDAGEQF

V gene: TRBV11-1
CDR3 protein: ASSFQREAPNEQF

V gene: TRBV30
CDR3 protein: AWRGLAGATGELF

V gene: TRBV10-3
CDR3 protein: ATTGRDRDQPQH

V gene: TRBV5-1
CDR3 protein: ASSAVGTGGVPGANVLT

V gene: TRBV5-6
CDR3 protein: ASSLAGTGYNEQF

V gene: TRBV6-6
CDR3 protein: ASSYSLTGANTEAF

V gene: TRBV4-3
CDR3 protein: ASSQVGVGGTEAF

V gene: TRBV5-1
CDR3 protein: ASSEHSLGEGYYNEQF

V gene: TRBV6-6
CDR3 protein: ASSYSRFEQF

V gene: TRBV5-1
CDR3 protein: ASRDELAGPYEQY

V gene: TRBV7-9
CDR3 protein: ASSLVRHRREGPHEQF

V gene: TRBV4-1
CDR3 protein: ASSQHISVRSAGYGYT

V gene: TRBV10-3
CDR3 protein: AISVSAYTEAF

V gene: TRBV7-2
CDR3 protein: ASSLDLNGLNTGELF

V gene: TRBV18
CDR3 protein: ASSPGHGAEGYT

V gene: TRBV9
CDR3 protein: ASSVGRQYSGANVLT

V gene: TRBV6-6
CDR3 protein: ASSYGTSNEQF

V gene: TRBV6-4
CDR3 protein: ASSENAWNTEAF

V gene: TRBV28
CDR3 protein: ASSPPGQYNYGYT

V gene: TRBV9
CDR3 protein: ASSTRTAPYEQY

V gene: TRBV10-1
CDR3 protein: ASSGGLAGTYTQY